The 2 T cell receptor beta chains below were found in one sample sequenced in a study of CD8+ T cells in alopecia areata. Investigators isolated RNA and reverse transcribed it into cDNA to act as the sequencing template. Here immunoSEQ multiplex PCR was the method, and the copy in TCRdb shows in-frame clones only, minus some. The sample consists of around 200,000 clones, roughly 50% of them appearing once. Indicated treatment: oral pan-JAK inhibitor, 5-10 mg twice daily. The material was CD8+ T cells sorted from blood, obtained at week 24, from a patient treated with tofacitinib. The receptors were gathered from a human donor with alopecia areata.

This clone turned up a few times. J is TRBJ2-7 and V is TRBV29-1; 11 bases are a match to TRBD1. Germline V gene lookup returns CDR1 SQVTM and CDR2 ANQGSEA. CDR3 length: 14 residues. J gave up 3 bases and V 3 bases, and 4 bases lay outside the gene matches. As DNA, the CDR3 is TGCAGCGTTGACGGGACAGGGGGGATCTACGAGCAGTACTTC. Encoded protein: CSVDGTGGIYEQYF.

The J gene is TRBJ2-6, the V gene TRBV10-3; 7 bases line up with TRBD2. The CDR3 loop spans 18 amino acids. V shed 8 bases, J shed 6 bases, and the junction held 19 bases outside the gene matches. CDR1 ENHRY and CDR2 SYGVKD come from the germline V gene. CDR3 coding DNA: TGTGCCATCCTCCTACGGGAGGACGGTTCGGGGTTGGCCAACGTCCTGACTTTC. Its translation is CAILLREDGSGLANVLTF.